Shown below are 19 T cell receptor beta chains from a single sample sequenced in a study of shared clonotypes between healthy human individuals. Measured with immunoSEQ multiplex PCR; TCRdb has only the in-frame clones, and not every one. Seen here are about 99,000 clones, approximately 44% observed once, and the top ten hold approximately 16%. Sequenced: PBMCs. These receptors were collected from a woman aged 40 to 55 in good health. Some clones in this sample may be carry-over from other donors' samples.

The V and J genes are TRBV5-6 and TRBJ2-1; D unresolved. The germline V gene has CDR1 SGHDT and CDR2 YYEEEE. The CDR3 runs to 11 residues. Trimming left V 4 bases short and J 6 bases short, with 5 bases between. The CDR3 DNA reads as TGTGCCAGCAGCCCCCGCAATGAGCAGTTCTTC. Translated, it gives CASSPRNEQFF.

This clone was recorded many times. V and J are TRBV30 and TRBJ2-7, with D possibly called TRBD1 or TRBD2 (5 bases each). Germline loops: CDR1 GTSNPN, CDR2 SVGIG (reference sequence). The length of the CDR3 is 14 residues. V gave up 5 bases and J gave up 0 bases, with 14 bases separating them. CDR3 protein: CAWVGWGSSYEQYF. DNA for the CDR3: TGTGCCTGGGTCGGGTGGGGGTCCTCCTACGAGCAGTACTTC.

The J gene is TRBJ1-6, the V gene TRBV27; D call uncertain. The CDR3 contains 15 residues. Trimming took 2 bases from V and 5 from J, leaving 10 bases between them. Per the germline V gene, CDR1 is MNHEY and CDR2 is SMNVEV (reference sequence). Here the CDR3 DNA reads TGTGCCAGCAGTTTAGTGCGGCTCCATAATTCACCCCTCCACTTT. It is translated as CASSLVRLHNSPLHF.

V is TRBV5-4 and J is TRBJ2-7, with D possibly TRBD2 on 6 matching bases. Germline V gives CDR1 SGHNT, CDR2 YYREEE (reference sequence). CDR3 length: 15 residues. The germline V and J ends were trimmed by 0 bases and 2 bases, with 12 bases remaining between them. CDR3 sequence reads: CASSLASGEAYEQYF. For the CDR3, the DNA is TGTGCCAGCAGCTTGGCTTCGGGAGAGGCCTACGAGCAGTACTTC.

The J gene is TRBJ1-4, the V gene TRBV28; 10 bases match TRBD1. This CDR3 contains 14 residues. The germline V gene encodes CDR1 MDHEN and CDR2 SYDVKM. The J segment lost 10 bases and the V segment lost 5 bases, leaving 7 bases of the junction unmatched. CDR3 coding DNA: TGTGCCAGCAGTCCCCGGACAGGGGGTGCAAAACTGTTTTTT. Amino acids: CASSPRTGGAKLFF.

Concerning this clone itself: A read error is the likely source, as a far larger clone sits one nucleotide away. Other DNA variants within this sample encode the same CDR3. The V and J genes are TRBV29-1 and TRBJ2-5; D unresolved. The CDR3 has 9 amino acids. Germline CDR1 and CDR2: SQVTM and ANQGSEA. V was shortened by 4 bases and J by 4 bases, with 1 base between the two germline ends. The CDR3 DNA reads as TGCAGCGTTGGAGAGACCCAGTACTTC. This sequence encodes CSVGETQYF.

This clone appeared a few times. The chain employs TRBV28 and TRBJ2-7; the D is unclear. V was trimmed by 5 bases and J by 3 bases, leaving 8 bases between them. This CDR3 is 12 amino acids long. Germline values: CDR1 MDHEN, CDR2 SYDVKM. The CDR3 sequence is CASSPARYEQYF. The CDR3 region has the DNA TGTGCCAGCAGTCCTGCCCGCTACGAGCAGTACTTC.

This clone has more than one count but fewer than ten. This specimen includes other DNA sequences encoding the same CDR3. The chain carries TRBV29-1 and TRBJ2-3, with 9 bases identical to TRBD2. Germline values: CDR1 SQVTM, CDR2 ANQGSEA. V lost 6 bases to trimming and J lost 3 bases; unmatched junction nucleotides: 4. CDR3 size: 13 residues. CDR3 sequence: CSVETSGTDTQYF. In nucleotides, the CDR3 is TGCAGCGTGGAAACTAGCGGGACAGATACGCAGTATTTT.

Notes on this clone: A much bigger clone sits one base away, suggesting this may be a read error. The genes are TRBV5-6 and TRBJ2-1, with 7 bases matching TRBD2. CDR3 length: 13 residues. CDR1 and CDR2 (germline): SGHDT, YYEEEE. The CDR3 loop is CASSLRGVDGQLF. CDR3 bases: TGTGCCAGCAGCTTGCGGGGGGTGGATGGGCAGCTCTTC.

By share, this clone ranks as medium-sized (0.01 to 0.1%). The chain carries TRBV4-2 and TRBJ2-5; tentative D call: TRBD1 (7 bases). The CDR3 has 16 residues. V was clipped by 1 base and J by 5 bases, with 17 bases between them. The germline V gene has CDR1 LGHNA and CDR2 YNFKEQ. CDR3 coding DNA: TGTGCCAGCAGCCAAGGTCGAGAAGCAGGGGGGGAGACCCAGTACTTC. Translated: CASSQGREAGGETQYF.

The chain has TRBV4-1 and TRBJ1-5; D remains unclear. CDR1 and CDR2 from the germline V gene are MGHRA and YSYEKL. The CDR3 totals 13 residues. V lost 1 base and J lost 5, with 6 bases in between. The CDR3 reads CASSQGLDQPQHF. The CDR3 DNA is TGCGCCAGCAGCCAAGGTCTGGATCAGCCCCAGCATTTT.

Only a few counts were recorded for this clone. This chain joins TRBV19 and TRBJ2-2, with 14 bases identical to TRBD2. The ends lost 6 bases at V and 5 bases at J; junction bases unmatched: 5. The length of the CDR3 is 16 residues. CDR1 and CDR2 from the germline V gene are LNHDA and SQIVND (reference sequence). The CDR3 coding sequence is TGTGCCAGTAGCCCCGGGACTAGCGGGAGTACCGGGGAGCTGTTTTTT. The encoded protein is CASSPGTSGSTGELFF.

Regarding this clone: This may be a read error: a much more frequent sequence differs by one nucleotide. This sequence joins TRBV11-2 and TRBJ2-1; no reliable D call. CDR1 is SGHAT and CDR2 is FQNNGV in the germline V gene. Trimming removed 5 bases at V and 2 bases at J, with 1 base between. This CDR3 has 11 residues. DNA for the CDR3: TGTGCCAGCAGCGCCTACAATGAGCAGTTCTTC. Translated: CASSAYNEQFF.

V is TRBV28 and J is TRBJ1-3; D unclear. This CDR3 has 16 amino acids. V was pared by 5 bases and J by 0 bases, with 14 bases between. CDR1 is MDHEN, CDR2 SYDVKM, per germline. The CDR3 spells CASSAGDASSGNTIYF. In DNA form, the CDR3 reads TGTGCCAGCAGTGCCGGCGACGCCAGCTCTGGAAACACCATATATTTT.

The chain combines TRBV25-1 with TRBJ1-1; perhaps TRBD1 as D (5 bases). Germline lookup yields CDR1 MGHDK and CDR2 SYGVNS. This CDR3 has 15 amino acids. V was shortened by 3 bases and J by 5 bases, with 16 bases between the two germline ends. CDR3 amino acids: CASSEGQGLGTEAFF. In DNA form, the CDR3 reads TGTGCCAGCAGTGAGGGGCAGGGCCTCGGGACTGAAGCTTTCTTT. The entire variable domain, with the rest obtained from reference TRBV25-1 and TRBJ1-1, is as follows: EADIYQTPRYLVIGTGKKITLECSQTMGHDKMYWYQQDPGMELHLIHYSYGVNSTEKGDLSSESTVSRIRTEHFPLTLESARPSHTSQYLCASSEGQGLGTEAFFGQGTRLTVV.

The sample holds many counts of this clone. The V call is TRBV2, the J call TRBJ1-2; the D gene is possibly TRBD1 (5 bases). Deletions cut 3 bases from V and 8 bases from J, with 19 bases between. This CDR3 has 15 residues. CDR1 and CDR2 (germline): SNHLY, FYNNEI. As DNA, the CDR3 is TGTGCCAGCAGTGATGTCCTCGGTGGCGAGGGGGGCTACACCTTC. Protein sequence: CASSDVLGGEGGYTF. The entire variable domain, with the rest obtained from reference TRBV2 and TRBJ1-2, is as follows: EPEVTQTPSHQVTQMGQEVILRCVPISNHLYFYWYRQILGQKVEFLVSFYNNEISEKSEIFDDQFSVERPDGSNFTLKIRSTKLEDSAMYFCASSDVLGGEGGYTFGSGTRLTVV.

This chain joins TRBV18 and TRBJ2-1, with TRBD2 identical over 11 bases. J gave up 9 bases and V 2 bases, and 3 bases lay outside the gene matches. The CDR3 spans 14 residues. Germline-derived CDR1 and CDR2 are KGHSH and LQKENI. Here the CDR3 DNA reads TGTGCCAGCTCACCAGGACTAGCGGGTGGTGAGCAGTTCTTC. This gives the protein CASSPGLAGGEQFF.

This chain joins TRBV5-5 and TRBJ2-7; the D gene is possibly TRBD2 (5 bases). The V gene lost 4 bases and the J gene lost 1 base, with 15 bases spanning the gap. CDR3 length equals 15 residues. The germline gives CDR1 SGHKS, CDR2 YYEKEE (reference sequence). The CDR3 nucleotides are TGTGCCAGCAGCGATATTACCTCGGGGTCCTACGAGCAGTACTTC. It yields the protein CASSDITSGSYEQYF.

The chain links TRBV6-6 to TRBJ1-5, with D unresolved. The CDR3 covers 14 residues. Germline V lookup: CDR1 MNHNY, CDR2 SVGAGI (reference sequence). V lost 0 bases and J 9 bases, leaving 12 bases between the germline ends. The CDR3 sequence is CASSYSGGEAPQHF. The CDR3 DNA is TGTGCCAGCAGTTACTCTGGAGGAGAGGCGCCCCAGCATTTT.